The 9 T cell receptor beta chains given below trace back to one sample, sequenced in a study of OX40 agonist ivuxolimab in advanced cancers. Clones were sequenced by immunoSEQ multiplex PCR, and TCRdb holds only the in-frame ones, with some missing. The table records 40,000 or so clones, around 80% of them present only once. This specimen consisted of CD4+ or CD8+ T cells sorted from blood, obtained in a trial of the OX40 agonist ivuxolimab. The receptors stem from an adult with an advanced solid tumor such as melanoma, head and neck, liver or kidney cancer.

This clone was detected once. This chain connects TRBV28 to TRBJ2-3; D not certain. The CDR3 length is 11 residues. Looked up from germline, CDR1 is MDHEN and CDR2 is SYDVKM. V was shortened by 6 bases and J by 2 bases, with 3 bases between the two germline ends. This CDR3 is CASSPTDTQYF. CDR3 coding DNA: TGTGCCAGCAGCCCCACAGATACGCAGTATTTT.

The sample holds a few counts of this clone. CDR3 residues: CASSVSGRGGEQYF. The CDR3 DNA follows: TGTGCCAGCAGCGTTAGCGGGAGAGGGGGCGAGCAGTACTTC. The chain recombines TRBV9 with TRBJ2-7, with 9 bases aligning to TRBD2. Germline loops: CDR1 SGDLS, CDR2 YYNGEE. V lost 2 bases to trimming and J lost 6 bases; unmatched junction nucleotides: 6. The CDR3 runs 14 residues.

J is TRBJ2-1 and V is TRBV7-9; D gene unclear. The germline V gene encodes CDR1 SEHNR and CDR2 FQNEAQ (reference sequence). Trimming removed 1 base from V and 9 bases from J, with 4 bases in between. The CDR3 runs 11 residues. The CDR3 region has the DNA TGTGCCAGCAGCTTAGTAAGTGAGCAGTTCTTC. As protein: CASSLVSEQFF.

The gene calls are TRBV5-8 and TRBJ1-3; 7 bases fit TRBD1. V was pared by 0 bases and J by 1 base, with 1 base of the junction left unmatched. Germline CDR1 is SGHTS and CDR2 is YDEGEE. The CDR3 covers 15 residues. The CDR3 protein is CASSLEGASGNTIYF. The CDR3 DNA reads TGTGCCAGCAGCTTGGAGGGGGCTTCTGGAAACACCATATATTTT.

The DNA of the CDR3 is TGTGCCAGTAGTTCCACCGCCGGACAGGGGGCCCTGAGCTCTGGAAACACCATATATTTT. Residues: CASSSTAGQGALSSGNTIYF. The chain joins TRBV19 to TRBJ1-3, with TRBD1 identical over 11 bases. Trimming at V came to 5 bases and at J to 0 bases, leaving 15 bases not matched to a gene. This CDR3 has 20 residues. Germline assignment: CDR1 LNHDA and CDR2 SQIVND (reference sequence).

This rearrangement joins TRBV19 to TRBJ2-6; D is ambiguous. The CDR3 covers 13 residues. From germline, CDR1 is LNHDA and CDR2 SQIVND (reference sequence). V was cut by 5 bases and J by 2 bases, with 4 bases left in between. CDR3 in DNA: TGTGCCAGTAGTCAAACTGGGGCCAACGTCCTGACTTTC. Residues: CASSQTGANVLTF. Full variable domain (missing parts from reference TRBV19 and TRBJ2-6): DGGITQSPKYLFRKEGQNVTLSCEQNLNHDAMYWYRQDPGQGLRLIYYSQIVNDFQKGDIAEGYSVSREKKESFPLTVTSAQKNPTAFYLCASSQTGANVLTFGAGSRLTVL.

The DNA of the CDR3 is TGCGCCAGCAGCTCCTGGACAGGGCCGAACACTGAAGCTTTCTTT. This gives the protein CASSSWTGPNTEAFF. The chain combines TRBV5-1 with TRBJ1-1; 8 positions agree with TRBD1. CDR1 SGHRS and CDR2 YFSETQ come from the germline V gene. This CDR3 contains 15 residues. The ends lost 3 bases at V and 1 base at J; junction bases unmatched: 5.

This chain uses TRBV15 with TRBJ1-1; TRBD1 matches at 9 bases. After removal of 3 bases from V and 5 bases from J, the junction contained 7 bases not matched to a gene. The CDR3 contains 15 residues. CDR1 is LNHNV and CDR2 is YYDKDF in the germline V gene (reference sequence). The CDR3 sequence: CATSSATGGKTEAFF. The CDR3 DNA reads TGTGCCACCAGCAGTGCGACAGGGGGAAAAACTGAAGCTTTCTTT.

This clone was picked up one time. The rearrangement links TRBV5-1 to TRBJ2-1; TRBD2 matches at 9 bases. The CDR3 runs 15 residues. V shed 2 bases and J 7 bases; nucleotides not matched to a gene: 7. Germline V gene lookup returns CDR1 SGHRS and CDR2 YFSETQ. Here the CDR3 reads CASSFSGSGENEQFF. The CDR3 coding sequence is TGCGCCAGCAGCTTTAGCGGGAGCGGGGAGAATGAGCAGTTCTTC.